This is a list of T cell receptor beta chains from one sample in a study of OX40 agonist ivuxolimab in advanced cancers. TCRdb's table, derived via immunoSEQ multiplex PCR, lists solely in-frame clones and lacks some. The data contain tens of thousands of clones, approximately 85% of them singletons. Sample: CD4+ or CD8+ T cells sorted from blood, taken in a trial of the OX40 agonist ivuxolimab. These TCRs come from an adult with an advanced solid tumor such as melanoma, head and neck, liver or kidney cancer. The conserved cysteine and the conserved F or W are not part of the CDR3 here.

AWSGLGPTGTGELF	TRBV30	TRBJ2-2
ASSLETSSSTDTQY	TRBV5-1	TRBJ2-3
ASSLGTVGSPLH	TRBV7-8	TRBJ1-6
ASSSTGGDTGELF	TRBV7-3	TRBJ2-2
ASSLQGLTGELF	TRBV7-3	TRBJ2-2
ASSFSGFQF	TRBV28	TRBJ2-1
ASSGYKTNPTDTQY	TRBV9	TRBJ2-3
ASSDPTGEQF	TRBV27	TRBJ2-1
SAAGGEKLF	TRBV20-1	TRBJ1-4
ASSLATVNTEAF	TRBV7-2	TRBJ1-1
ASSISDSASGNTIY	TRBV5-1	TRBJ1-3
ASSSPGQGYNEQF	TRBV5-1	TRBJ2-1
ASSPNRRQAGGYT	TRBV7-3	TRBJ1-2
ASSPRTGNTGELF	TRBV7-7	TRBJ2-2
ASSVGGTGSGELF	TRBV6-1	TRBJ2-2